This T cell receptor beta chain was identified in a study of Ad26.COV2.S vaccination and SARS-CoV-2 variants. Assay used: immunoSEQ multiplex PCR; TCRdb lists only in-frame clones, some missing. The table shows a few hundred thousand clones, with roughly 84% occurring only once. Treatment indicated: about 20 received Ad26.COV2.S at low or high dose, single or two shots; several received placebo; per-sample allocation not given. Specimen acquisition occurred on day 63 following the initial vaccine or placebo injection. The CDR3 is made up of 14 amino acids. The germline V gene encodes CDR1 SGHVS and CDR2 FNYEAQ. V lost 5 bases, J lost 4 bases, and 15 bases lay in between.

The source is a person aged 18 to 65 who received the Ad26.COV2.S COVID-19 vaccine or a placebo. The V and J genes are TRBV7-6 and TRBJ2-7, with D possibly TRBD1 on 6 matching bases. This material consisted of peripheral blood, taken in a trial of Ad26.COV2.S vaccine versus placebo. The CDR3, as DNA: TGTGCCAGCAGCCCCGGACAGAAGAGATACGAGCAGTACTTC. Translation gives CASSPGQKRYEQYF.